These 11 T cell receptor beta chains originate from one sample sequenced in a study of T-cell memory formation after mild COVID-19. Using its own MiXCR run on the 5' RACE reads, TCRdb lists one record per CDR3 protein. The sample lists approximately 300,000 distinct CDR3 sequences, 15% to 20% occurring once. The sample consisted of PBMCs or a T cell subset sorted from them (not recorded which). These receptors originate from a man aged 18 to 35 who had mild COVID-19 (a few samples of this study predate the infection). Cell type and time point are not known.

This clonotype was detected only a few times. This chain links TRBV12-3 or TRBV12-4 with TRBJ1-1; D possibly corresponds to TRBD1 (5 bases). The V end was cut by 4 bases, the J end by 1 base, with 13 bases between. There are 15 residues in the CDR3. CDR3 sequence (DNA): TGTGCCAGCAGTTCCCGATTGGGGGGGAACACTGAAGCTTTCTTT. It is translated as CASSSRLGGNTEAFF.

V is TRBV4-1 and J is TRBJ1-4, with a possible D match to TRBD1 (5 bases). The V end lost 1 base, the J end lost 8 bases, and 8 bases lay between the germline ends. The CDR3 is 13 amino acids. The germline V gene has CDR1 MGHRA and CDR2 YSYEKL. CDR3 protein: CASSQVAGEKLFF. The CDR3 bases are TGCGCCAGCAGCCAAGTGGCAGGGGAAAAACTGTTTTTT.

This clonotype was found a few times. V is TRBV6-5 and J is TRBJ2-7; 7 positions agree with TRBD1. In germline, CDR1 is MNHEY, CDR2 SVGAGI. The CDR3 is made up of 15 amino acids. Germline trimming cut 5 bases from V and 3 bases from J; bases unmatched to any gene: 10. The CDR3 bases are TGTGCCAGCAGTCCAAGACAGGGAGTAGGCTACGAGCAGTACTTC. Its protein is CASSPRQGVGYEQYF.

This sequence joins TRBV12-3 or TRBV12-4 and TRBJ2-1; D is ambiguous. Trimming shortened V by 6 bases and J by 7 bases, and 10 bases separated the two germline ends. The CDR3 covers 12 residues. CDR3 nucleotide sequence: TGTGCCAGCAGAATAAACTGGAATGAGCAGTTCTTC. Its translation is CASRINWNEQFF.

This clonotype was seen more than once but under ten times. The J gene is TRBJ1-5, the V gene TRBV23-1; D perhaps matches TRBD1 (5 bases). TRBV23-1 is given ORF status, its function remaining uncertain. Trimming shortened V by 1 base and J by 4 bases, and 23 bases separated the two germline ends. This CDR3 is 19 amino acids long. The CDR3 nucleotides are TGCGCCAGCAGTCAATACCGCGAGGGAGGAGGGGCAGCGAATCAGCCCCAGCATTTT. Its protein is CASSQYREGGGAANQPQHF.

The chain couples TRBV29-1 to TRBJ2-3; 7 nucleotides match TRBD1. The length of the CDR3 is 13 residues. Germline-derived CDR1 and CDR2 are SQVTM and ANQGSEA. The V and J ends lost 5 bases and 4 bases, in that order; junction bases with no gene match: 6. This CDR3 reads CSVSRTGPDTQYF. Written as DNA, the CDR3 is TGCAGCGTTTCAAGGACAGGACCAGATACGCAGTATTTT.

This clonotype was observed a handful of times. The V call is TRBV13, the J call TRBJ1-3; D is uncertain. This CDR3 comprises 16 residues. The V end lost 2 bases, the J end lost 9 bases, and 20 bases lay between the germline ends. Germline-derived CDR1 and CDR2 are PRHDT and FYEKMQ (reference sequence). CDR3 residues: CASSLLGSLTTGTIYF. CDR3 sequence (DNA): TGTGCCAGCAGCTTATTGGGCAGCCTCACCACGGGCACCATATATTTT.

This chain links TRBV7-6 with TRBJ2-1; the D gene could be TRBD1 or TRBD2 (5 bases each). Per the germline V gene, CDR1 is SGHVS and CDR2 is FNYEAQ. This CDR3 region has 15 residues. The germline V and J ends were trimmed by 5 bases and 5 bases, with 16 bases remaining between them. CDR3 sequence: CASSPTGTGNNEQFF. CDR3 nucleotides: TGTGCCAGCAGCCCAACAGGAACGGGGAACAATGAGCAGTTCTTC.

V usage is TRBV5-8 and J usage is TRBJ2-5; 7 bases match TRBD1. Germline V CDR1 and CDR2: SGHTS, YDEGEE. V shed 2 bases and J 3 bases; nucleotides not matched to a gene: 7. CDR3 length: 15 amino acids. CDR3 DNA: TGTGCCAGCAGCTTTTACCTACAGGGGAAAGAGACCCAGTACTTC. The encoded protein is CASSFYLQGKETQYF. Full variable domain (rest looked up from reference TRBV5-8 and TRBJ2-5): EAGVTQSPTHLIKTRGQQATLRCSPISGHTSVYWYQQALGLGLQFLLWYDEGEERNRGNFPPRFSGRQFPNYSSELNVNALELEDSALYLCASSFYLQGKETQYFGPGTRLLVL.

This chain links TRBV24-1 with TRBJ2-1; D not resolved. This CDR3 spans 10 amino acids. Germline CDR1 KGHDR, CDR2 SFDVKD. V was clipped by 8 bases and J by 6 bases, with 4 bases between them. The CDR3 loop is CATILNEQFF. The CDR3 DNA sequence: TGTGCCACCATCCTCAATGAGCAGTTCTTC.

This chain joins TRBV4-1 and TRBJ2-3; TRBD1 aligns across 7 bases. This CDR3 is built from 18 residues. The V gene end was trimmed by 1 base and the J gene end by 0 bases; junction bases not matched to a gene: 10. Germline CDR1 MGHRA, CDR2 YSYEKL. CDR3 sequence: CASSQGIRTGFSTDTQYF. As DNA, the CDR3 is TGCGCCAGCAGCCAAGGAATCCGGACAGGTTTTAGCACAGATACGCAGTATTTT.